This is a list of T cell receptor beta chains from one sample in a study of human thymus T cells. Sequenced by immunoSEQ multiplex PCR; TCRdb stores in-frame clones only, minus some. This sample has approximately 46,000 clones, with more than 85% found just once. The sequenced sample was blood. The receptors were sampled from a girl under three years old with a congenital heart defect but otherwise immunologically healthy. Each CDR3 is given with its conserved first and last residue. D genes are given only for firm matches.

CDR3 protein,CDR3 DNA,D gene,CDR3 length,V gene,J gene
CASSLGRGALYEQYF,TGTGCCAGCAGTCTCGGACGCGGTGCTCTCTACGAGCAGTACTTC,NA,15,TRBV6-6,TRBJ2-7
CASSNYGTVQETQYF,TGTGCCAGCAGCAACTACGGGACAGTTCAAGAGACCCAGTACTTC,TRBD1,15,TRBV7-9,TRBJ2-5
CASSPVGARTGDNTQYF,TGTGCCAGCAGCCCGGTAGGGGCTCGGACCGGCGACAATACGCAGTATTTT,NA,17,TRBV5-6,TRBJ2-3
CASTNPGQARGNTIYF,TGTGCCAGCACAAACCCTGGACAGGCGCGTGGAAACACCATATATTTT,TRBD1,16,TRBV19,TRBJ1-3
CASSPSALAGGPYYEQYF,TGTGCCAGCAGTCCGAGCGCACTAGCGGGAGGGCCCTACTACGAGCAGTACTTC,TRBD2,18,TRBV27,TRBJ2-7
CASSTGATGELFF,TGTGCCAGCAGTACCGGCGCCACCGGGGAGCTGTTTTTT,NA,13,TRBV2,TRBJ2-2
CASSLTGADNQPQHF,TGCGCCAGCAGCTTAACAGGGGCCGACAATCAGCCCCAGCATTTT,TRBD1,15,TRBV5-1,TRBJ1-5
CASSLRGHYNEQFF,TGTGCCAGCAGTTTGCGGGGACACTACAATGAGCAGTTCTTC,NA,14,TRBV27,TRBJ2-1
CASSEAPWGETQYF,TGTGCCAGCAGTGAAGCGCCCTGGGGAGAGACCCAGTACTTC,NA,14,TRBV2,TRBJ2-5
CASSAISASYGYTF,TGTGCCAGCAGCGCCATATCAGCTTCCTATGGCTACACCTTC,NA,14,TRBV7-2,TRBJ1-2
CASSEGAASGANVLTF,TGTGCCAGCAGTGAAGGTGCGGCGAGTGGGGCCAACGTCCTGACTTTC,NA,16,TRBV6-4,TRBJ2-6
CAISDFGSSYNEQFF,TGTGCCATCAGTGATTTCGGTTCTTCCTACAATGAGCAGTTCTTC,NA,15,TRBV10-3,TRBJ2-1
CASSPTNYEQYF,TGTGCCAGCAGTCCGACAAACTACGAGCAGTACTTC,NA,12,TRBV27,TRBJ2-7
CASSDQGGGNTEAFF,TGTGCCAGCAGTGATCAGGGGGGCGGGAACACTGAAGCTTTCTTT,TRBD1,15,TRBV2,TRBJ1-1
CASSYQGGLETQYF,TGTGCCAGCAGTTACCAGGGGGGTCTAGAGACCCAGTACTTC,NA,14,TRBV6-5,TRBJ2-5
CASSFYWAAQYF,TGTGCCAGCAGCTTCTACTGGGCGGCCCAGTACTTC,NA,12,TRBV7-2,TRBJ2-5
CASRAGNEKLFF,TGCGCCAGCAGAGCAGGGAATGAAAAACTGTTTTTT,NA,12,TRBV10-2,TRBJ1-4
CASSRDGTAGSEAFF,TGTGCCAGCAGCCGAGACGGGACAGCTGGAAGTGAAGCTTTCTTT,TRBD1,15,TRBV11-3,TRBJ1-1
CASSFTGPNYEQYF,TGTGCCAGCAGTTTCACAGGTCCGAACTACGAGCAGTACTTC,NA,14,TRBV6-6,TRBJ2-7
CASSLEPAHRMSRYGYTF,TGTGCCAGCAGCTTAGAACCCGCCCACAGGATGTCCCGTTATGGCTACACCTTC,NA,18,TRBV7-9,TRBJ1-2
CASSASLGGAYGYTF,TGTGCCAGCAGCGCCTCCTTGGGGGGGGCCTATGGCTACACCTTC,NA,15,TRBV9,TRBJ1-2
CASSQFRGRKYEQYF,TGTGCCAGCAGCCAGTTTCGCGGGAGGAAATACGAGCAGTACTTC,TRBD2,15,TRBV7-2,TRBJ2-7
CASSRAGGEGTGELFF,TGCGCCAGCAGTCGCGCAGGGGGCGAGGGTACCGGGGAGCTGTTTTTT,TRBD1,16,TRBV5-1,TRBJ2-2
CASSWTGGTDTQYF,TGCGCCAGCAGCTGGACAGGGGGCACAGATACGCAGTATTTT,TRBD1,14,TRBV5-1,TRBJ2-3
CASSLASGRAGNEQFF,TGTGCCAGCAGCTTAGCTAGCGGGAGGGCCGGGAATGAGCAGTTCTTC,TRBD2,16,TRBV7-9,TRBJ2-1